This T cell receptor (beta chain) was captured in a study of response to subunit inactivated influenza vaccine. TCRdb reprocessed the RT-PCR reads via MiXCR and lists one record per CDR3 protein. The data contain a few hundred thousand distinct CDR3 sequences, about 11% of them singletons. The sample also formed part of further work on T cells expressing NK-cell markers. That paper states: The authors made TCR beta cDNA libraries by 5'RACE template switching. This switching added a universal primer site and UMIs. Investigators obtained TCR beta repertoires from sorted CD3+CD56+NKG2C+, CD3+CD56+NKG2C- and CD3+CD56-NKG2C+ T cells. The sequencing cohort of eight donors included seven HCMV-seropositive individuals and one seronegative individual. Among several donors, these clonotypes also ranked first in the CD3+CD56-NKG2C+ fraction.

The TCR originated in a man aged 50 to 59 who received an inactivated influenza vaccine. The starting material was PBMCs from blood, obtained on the day of vaccination.

CDR3 residues: CASSFSRLARGEQFF. In DNA, the CDR3 is TGTGCCAGCAGCTTCTCGCGACTAGCCCGGGGTGAGCAGTTCTTC. The chain joins TRBV7-6 to TRBJ2-1; 7 bases agree with TRBD2. The germline CDR1 and CDR2 sequences are SGHVS and FNYEAQ. CDR3 length equals 15 residues. J gave up 9 bases and V 3 bases, and 11 bases lay outside the gene matches.